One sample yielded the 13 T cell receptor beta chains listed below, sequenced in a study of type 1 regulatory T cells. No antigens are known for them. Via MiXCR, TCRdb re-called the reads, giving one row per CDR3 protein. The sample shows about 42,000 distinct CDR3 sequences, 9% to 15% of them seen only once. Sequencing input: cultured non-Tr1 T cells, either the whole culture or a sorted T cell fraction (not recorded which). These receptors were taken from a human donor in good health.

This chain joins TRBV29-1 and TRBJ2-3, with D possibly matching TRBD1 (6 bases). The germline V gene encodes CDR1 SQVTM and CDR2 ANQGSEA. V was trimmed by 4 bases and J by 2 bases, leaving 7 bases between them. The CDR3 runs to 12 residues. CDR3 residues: CSVGTATDTQYF. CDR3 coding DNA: TGCAGCGTTGGGACAGCCACAGATACGCAGTATTTT.

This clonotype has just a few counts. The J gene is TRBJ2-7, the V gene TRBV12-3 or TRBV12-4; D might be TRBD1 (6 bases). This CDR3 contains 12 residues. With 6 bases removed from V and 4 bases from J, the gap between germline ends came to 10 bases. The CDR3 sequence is CASSRGPYEQYF. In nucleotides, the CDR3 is TGTGCCAGCAGCAGGGGACCGTACGAGCAGTACTTC.

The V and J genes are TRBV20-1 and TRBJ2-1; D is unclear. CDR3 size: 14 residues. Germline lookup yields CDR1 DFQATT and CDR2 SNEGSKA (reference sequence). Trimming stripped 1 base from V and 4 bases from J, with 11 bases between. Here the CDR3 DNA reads TGCAGTGCTAGAGTATTCGGCAGTTACAATGAGCAGTTCTTC. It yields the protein CSARVFGSYNEQFF.

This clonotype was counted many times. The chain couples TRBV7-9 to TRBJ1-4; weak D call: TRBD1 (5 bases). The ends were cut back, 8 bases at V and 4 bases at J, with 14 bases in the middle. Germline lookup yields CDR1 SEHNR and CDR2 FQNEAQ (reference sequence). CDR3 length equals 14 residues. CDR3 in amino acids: CASAMQGVNEKLFF. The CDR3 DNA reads TGTGCCAGCGCAATGCAGGGCGTTAATGAAAAACTGTTTTTT.

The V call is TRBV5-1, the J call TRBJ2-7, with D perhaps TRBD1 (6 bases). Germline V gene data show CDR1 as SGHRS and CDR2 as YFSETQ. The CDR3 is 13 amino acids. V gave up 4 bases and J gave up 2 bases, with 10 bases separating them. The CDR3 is CASSRDTTYEQYF. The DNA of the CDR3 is TGCGCCAGCAGCCGGGACACCACCTACGAGCAGTACTTC. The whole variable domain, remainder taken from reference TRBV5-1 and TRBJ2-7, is KAGVTQTPRYLIKTRGQQVTLSCSPISGHRSVSWYQQTPGQGLQFLFEYFSETQRNKGNFPGRFSGRQFSNSRSEMNVSTLELGDSALYLCASSRDTTYEQYFGPGTRLTVT.

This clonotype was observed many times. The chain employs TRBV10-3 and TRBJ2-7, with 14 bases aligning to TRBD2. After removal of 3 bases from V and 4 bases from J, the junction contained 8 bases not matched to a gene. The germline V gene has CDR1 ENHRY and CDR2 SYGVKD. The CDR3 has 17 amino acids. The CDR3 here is CAISDKRGTSGSYEQYF. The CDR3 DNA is TGTGCCATCAGTGATAAAAGGGGGACTAGCGGGAGTTACGAGCAGTACTTC.

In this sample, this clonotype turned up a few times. The DNA of the CDR3 is TGTGCCAGCAGCCCTCTCAGGGGGCCTGGAAACACCATATATTTT. Protein product: CASSPLRGPGNTIYF. V gene TRBV6-5 combines with J gene TRBJ1-3; 8 nucleotides agree with TRBD1. Per the germline V gene, CDR1 is MNHEY and CDR2 is SVGAGI. The CDR3 has 15 amino acids. Losses at the gene ends were 6 bases for V and 2 bases for J; bases not matched to a gene: 6.

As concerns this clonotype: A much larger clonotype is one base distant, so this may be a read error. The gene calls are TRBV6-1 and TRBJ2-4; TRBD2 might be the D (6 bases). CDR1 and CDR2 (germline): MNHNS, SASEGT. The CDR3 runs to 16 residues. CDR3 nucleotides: TGTGCCAGCAGTGCCCAAGGGAGGCTAGCCAAAAACATTCAGCACTTC. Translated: CASSAQGRLAKNIQHF.

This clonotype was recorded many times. CDR3 DNA sequence: TGTGCCAGCCGGGTGAGAGACTACGAGCAGTACTTC. Amino acids: CASRVRDYEQYF. V and J are TRBV6-1 and TRBJ2-7, with D unclear. The CDR3 sequence is 12 residues long. Germline-derived CDR1 and CDR2 are MNHNS and SASEGT. Trimming shortened V by 8 bases and J by 3 bases, and 11 bases separated the two germline ends.

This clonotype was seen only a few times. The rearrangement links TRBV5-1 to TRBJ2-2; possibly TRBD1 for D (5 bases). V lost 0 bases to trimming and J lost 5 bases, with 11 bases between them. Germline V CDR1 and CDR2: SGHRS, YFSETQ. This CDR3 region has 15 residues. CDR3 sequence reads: CASSLASGRTGELFF. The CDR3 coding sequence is TGCGCCAGCAGCTTGGCGTCAGGGCGGACCGGGGAGCTGTTTTTT.

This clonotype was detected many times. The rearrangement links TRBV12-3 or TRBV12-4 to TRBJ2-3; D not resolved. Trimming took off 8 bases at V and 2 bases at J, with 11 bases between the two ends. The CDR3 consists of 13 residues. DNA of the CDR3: TGTGCCAGCGGCGCGGCGACCACAGATACGCAGTATTTT. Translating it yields CASGAATTDTQYF.

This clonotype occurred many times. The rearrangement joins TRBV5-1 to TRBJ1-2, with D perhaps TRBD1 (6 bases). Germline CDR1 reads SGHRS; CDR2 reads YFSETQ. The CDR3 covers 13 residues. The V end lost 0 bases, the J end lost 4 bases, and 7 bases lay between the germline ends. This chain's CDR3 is CASSLGGGYGYTF. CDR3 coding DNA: TGCGCCAGCAGCTTGGGAGGGGGCTATGGCTACACCTTC.

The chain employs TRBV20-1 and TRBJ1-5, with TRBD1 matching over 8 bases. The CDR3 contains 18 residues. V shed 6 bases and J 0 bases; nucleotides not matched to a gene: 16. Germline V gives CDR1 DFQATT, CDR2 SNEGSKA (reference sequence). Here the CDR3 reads CSASDFGTGVYSNQPQHF. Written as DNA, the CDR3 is TGCAGTGCAAGTGACTTCGGGACAGGCGTCTATAGCAATCAGCCCCAGCATTTT.